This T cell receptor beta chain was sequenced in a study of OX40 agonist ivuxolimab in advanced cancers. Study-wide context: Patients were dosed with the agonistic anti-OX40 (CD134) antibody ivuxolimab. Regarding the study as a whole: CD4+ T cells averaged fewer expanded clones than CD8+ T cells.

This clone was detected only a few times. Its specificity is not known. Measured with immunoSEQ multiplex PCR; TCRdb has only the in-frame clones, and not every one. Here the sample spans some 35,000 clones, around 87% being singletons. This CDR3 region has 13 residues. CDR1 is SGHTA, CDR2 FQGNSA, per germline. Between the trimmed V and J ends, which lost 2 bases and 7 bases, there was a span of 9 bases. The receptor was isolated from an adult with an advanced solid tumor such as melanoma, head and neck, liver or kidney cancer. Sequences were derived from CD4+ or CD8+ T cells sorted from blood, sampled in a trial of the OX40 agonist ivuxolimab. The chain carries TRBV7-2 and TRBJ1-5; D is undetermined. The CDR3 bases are TGTGCCAGCAGCTTAACGAAGAGACAGCCCCAGCATTTT. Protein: CASSLTKRQPQHF. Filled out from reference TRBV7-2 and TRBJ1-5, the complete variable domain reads GAGVSQSPSNKVTEKGKDVELRCDPISGHTALYWYRQSLGQGLEFLIYFQGNSAPDKSGLPSDRFSAERTGGSVSTLTIQRTQQEDSAVYLCASSLTKRQPQHFGDGTRLSIL.